The sequence of this T cell receptor beta chain was determined in a study of shared clonotypes between healthy human individuals (dated by TCRdb to 2020 to 2022). About the study as a whole: Three men and a couple of women, aged 18 to 49 years, made up the cohort. Leukapheresis yielded between about 0.9 and 9 billion PBMCs per donor. To increase sequencing depth and limit assay-specific biases, TCR repertoire library preparation and sequencing were carried out by different laboratories using diverse techniques. For each donor, CD4 naive and CD4 memory were each given three plates, CD8 naive was given two plates, and CD8 memory was given one plate. To estimate repertoire size and how much clonotypes are shared between individuals, the study performed deep sequencing of blood TCR repertoires from about 5 healthy adults. Summary of the overall study and its limitations: The small number of donors limited the genetic and exposure-history diversity represented. Compared with non-shared clonotypes, clonotypes shared by all four sorted-subset donors had higher generation probabilities. Pairwise subsampling led to the expectation that sequencing depth would affect the degree of clonotype sharing among donors. Across a handful of donors, roughly 5.1% of naive CD4, around 3.3% of naive CD8, 2.3% of memory CD4, and roughly 0.41% of memory CD8 clonotypes were shared. Larger estimated clonotype richness was generally found for naive subsets than for memory subsets. Even with the large sequencing depth, rarefaction of the sorted-subset datasets indicated that sequencing was incomplete. Sampling was restricted to blood, and TCR repertoires in tissues likely differ from the TCR repertoires found in blood.

Using the deep immunoSEQ assay, multiplex PCR amplified TCR CDR3 regions from genomic DNA. Extracted genomic DNA from each cell subset was distributed evenly across all wells of several immunoSEQ 96-well plates, and each plate was treated as a replicate. For sorted subsets, about 200 ng genomic DNA, equal to tens of thousands of T cell genomes, was loaded into each replicate PCR. The purified libraries were quantified using a Qubit 3.0 fluorometer, sized with a Bioanalyzer 2100, and then quantified again using the KAPA Library Quantification kit. Each immunoSEQ 96-well plate was sequenced on its own single-read 150-cycle Illumina NextSeq 550 flow cell. For the original study's pipeline: Because the immunoSEQ output held only junctional sequences and lacked quality scores, the filtering could not match the filtering applied to full-length reads. To assign V/J genes and CDR3, sequences were annotated against IMGT germline references using PyIR, a Python wrapper for IgBLAST v1.9. Reads were removed for weak V/J assignments (E-value above 1e-6), missing CDR3, stop codons, out-of-frame junctions, or ambiguous translated residues. V3J clonotypes were defined by identical inferred V gene, J gene, and CDR3 amino acid sequence. To compute the percentage overlap between repertoires, the number of shared unique clonotypes was divided by the size of the smaller repertoire. Richness of each repertoire was evaluated using RTK rarefaction, the Chao1 estimator, and Recon v2.1 estimates of unobserved clonotypes. Generation probabilities for all TCRbeta clonotypes obtained by the gDNA method from four donors were computed using OLGA. Drawn from immuneACCESS, this table holds only the in-frame rearrangements with V and J called that TCRdb kept. Clones are partly lost; checked studies trace under half to an unresolved V gene and leave the rest unexplained. V and J calls and clone size are copied from that table; D and trimming were computed from the DNA. Across this sample there are some 2,100,000 clones, with approximately 94% seen only once. Roughly 1.8% of the sample lies in the top ten.

There are 11 amino acids in the CDR3, from cysteine to phenylalanine inclusive. Only CDR3 DNA remains: 33 bases, in frame from the first base. The germline V gene yields MNHEY for CDR1 and SVGAGI for CDR2. At the junction V is shortened by 6 bases and J by 7 bases, with 9 bases in between. As regards this clone: Which antigen it targets is not known. No quality values exist for individual bases; no much larger clone is one base distant.

CD8 naive samples were CD45RO-negative cells positively selected for CCR7, giving a CD45RA+CCR7+ population that excluded TemRA cells. Healthy HIV-negative adults with no recently reported acute infections or vaccinations were included as donors. Every donor was a Caucasian adult residing in Nashville, Tennessee, USA. After blood collection by leukapheresis, PBMCs were isolated using Ficoll-Histopaque density gradient centrifugation and then cryopreserved in the vapor phase of liquid nitrogen. Analytical flow cytometry was used to check the purity and quantity of every magnetically sorted T cell population. From each sorted fraction, genomic DNA was isolated and quantified by UV absorbance on a Nanodrop 2000c.

The chain uses TRBV6-5 and TRBJ2-5; the D gene identity is not certain. This TCR came from a man between 18 and 29 years old in good health. Some clones in this sample may be carry-over from other donors' samples. The sample consisted of naive CD8+ T cells from PBMCs. Explained via the paper, the cell subset or site label denotes: CD45RA+CCR7+. This receptor carries the CDR3 CASRAERTQYF. Here is the DNA: TGTGCCAGCAGGGCAGAGCGGACCCAGTACTTC.